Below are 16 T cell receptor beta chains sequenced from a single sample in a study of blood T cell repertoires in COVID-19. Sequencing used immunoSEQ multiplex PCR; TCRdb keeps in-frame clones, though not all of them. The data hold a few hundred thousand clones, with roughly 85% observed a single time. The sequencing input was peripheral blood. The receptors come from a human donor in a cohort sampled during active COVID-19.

CDR3 sequence: CASSPMTDTQYF. CDR3 nucleotide sequence: TGTGCCAGCTCGCCTATGACAGATACGCAGTATTTT. The chain combines TRBV18 with TRBJ2-3; the D is unclear. CDR1 is KGHSH, CDR2 LQKENI, per germline. The CDR3 totals 12 residues. V shed 6 bases and J shed 3 bases, with 7 bases lying between them.

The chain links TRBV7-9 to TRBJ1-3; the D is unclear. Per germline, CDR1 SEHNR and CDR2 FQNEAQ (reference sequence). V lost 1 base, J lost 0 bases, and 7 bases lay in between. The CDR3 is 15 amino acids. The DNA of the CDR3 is TGTGCCAGCAGCTTAGAGCTGAGCTCTGGAAACACCATATATTTT. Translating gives CASSLELSSGNTIYF.

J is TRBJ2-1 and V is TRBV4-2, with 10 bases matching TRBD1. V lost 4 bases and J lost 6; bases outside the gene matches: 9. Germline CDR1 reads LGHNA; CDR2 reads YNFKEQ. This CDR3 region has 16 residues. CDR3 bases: TGTGCCAGCAGCCCAACCGGGACAGGGGCAATCAATGAGCAGTTCTTC. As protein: CASSPTGTGAINEQFF.

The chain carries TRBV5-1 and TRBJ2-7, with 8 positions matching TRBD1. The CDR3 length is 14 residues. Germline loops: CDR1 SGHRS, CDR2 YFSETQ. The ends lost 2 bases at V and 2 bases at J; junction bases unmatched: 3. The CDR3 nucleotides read TGCGCCAGCAGCTTCTGGGACAGGACCTACGAGCAGTACTTC. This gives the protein CASSFWDRTYEQYF. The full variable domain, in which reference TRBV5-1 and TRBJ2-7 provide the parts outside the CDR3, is KAGVTQTPRYLIKTRGQQVTLSCSPISGHRSVSWYQQTPGQGLQFLFEYFSETQRNKGNFPGRFSGRQFSNSRSEMNVSTLELGDSALYLCASSFWDRTYEQYFGPGTRLTVT.

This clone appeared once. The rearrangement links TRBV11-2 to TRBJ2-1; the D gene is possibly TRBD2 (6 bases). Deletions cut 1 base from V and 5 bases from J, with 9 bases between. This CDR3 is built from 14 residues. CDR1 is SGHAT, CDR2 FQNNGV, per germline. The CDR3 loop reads CASSLVGGDNEQFF. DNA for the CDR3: TGTGCCAGCAGCTTAGTTGGCGGGGACAATGAGCAGTTCTTC.

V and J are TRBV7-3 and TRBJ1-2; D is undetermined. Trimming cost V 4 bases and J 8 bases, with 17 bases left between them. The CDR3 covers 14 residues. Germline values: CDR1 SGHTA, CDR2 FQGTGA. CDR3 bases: TGTGCCAGCAGCTCTCAACACGACGACTCGGGCTACACCTTC. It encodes CASSSQHDDSGYTF.

In nucleotides, the CDR3 is TGTGCCAGCAGTTACGGGGCTTCCACTGAAGCTTTCTTT. Translating it yields CASSYGASTEAFF. This chain joins TRBV6-5 and TRBJ1-1, with D possibly being TRBD1 (5 bases). The CDR3 totals 13 residues. V lost 2 bases, J lost 4 bases, and 8 bases lay in between. The germline gives CDR1 MNHEY, CDR2 SVGAGI.

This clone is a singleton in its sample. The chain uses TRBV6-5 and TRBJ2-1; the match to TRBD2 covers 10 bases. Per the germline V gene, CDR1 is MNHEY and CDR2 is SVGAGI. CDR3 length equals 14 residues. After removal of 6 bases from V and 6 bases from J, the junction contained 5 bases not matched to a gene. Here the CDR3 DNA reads TGTGCCAGCAGCACAGCGGGGGGGCCCAATGAGCAGTTCTTC. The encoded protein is CASSTAGGPNEQFF.

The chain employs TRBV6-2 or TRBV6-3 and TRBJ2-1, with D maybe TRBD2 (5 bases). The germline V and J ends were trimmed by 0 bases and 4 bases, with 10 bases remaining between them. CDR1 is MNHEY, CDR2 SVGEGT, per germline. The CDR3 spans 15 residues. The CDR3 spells CASSYSQDWYNEQFF. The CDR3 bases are TGTGCCAGCAGTTACTCTCAGGACTGGTACAATGAGCAGTTCTTC.

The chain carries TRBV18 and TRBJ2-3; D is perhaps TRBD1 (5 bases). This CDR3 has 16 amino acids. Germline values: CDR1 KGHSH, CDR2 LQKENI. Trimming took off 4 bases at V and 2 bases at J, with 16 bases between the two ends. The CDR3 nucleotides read TGTGCCAGCTCACGCCCGGCAGGGCTCCTCACAGATACGCAGTATTTT. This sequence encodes CASSRPAGLLTDTQYF.

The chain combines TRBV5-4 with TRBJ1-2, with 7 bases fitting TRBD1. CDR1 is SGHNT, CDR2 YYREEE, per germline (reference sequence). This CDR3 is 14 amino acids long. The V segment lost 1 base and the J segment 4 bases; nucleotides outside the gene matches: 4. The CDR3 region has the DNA TGTGCCAGCAGCTTGCCGACAGGGCGCTATGGCTACACCTTC. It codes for CASSLPTGRYGYTF.

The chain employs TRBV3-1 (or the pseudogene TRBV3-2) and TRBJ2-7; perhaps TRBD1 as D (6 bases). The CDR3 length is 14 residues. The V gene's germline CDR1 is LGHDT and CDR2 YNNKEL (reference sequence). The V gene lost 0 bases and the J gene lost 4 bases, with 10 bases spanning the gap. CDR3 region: CASSQEGTRYEQYF. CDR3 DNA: TGTGCCAGCAGCCAAGAAGGGACACGGTACGAGCAGTACTTC.

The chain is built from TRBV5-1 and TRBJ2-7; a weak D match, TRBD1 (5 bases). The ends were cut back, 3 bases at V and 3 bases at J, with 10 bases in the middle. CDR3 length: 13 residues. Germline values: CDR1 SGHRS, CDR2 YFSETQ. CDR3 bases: TGCGCCAGCAGCTACGACAGCAACTACGAGCAGTACTTC. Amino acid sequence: CASSYDSNYEQYF.

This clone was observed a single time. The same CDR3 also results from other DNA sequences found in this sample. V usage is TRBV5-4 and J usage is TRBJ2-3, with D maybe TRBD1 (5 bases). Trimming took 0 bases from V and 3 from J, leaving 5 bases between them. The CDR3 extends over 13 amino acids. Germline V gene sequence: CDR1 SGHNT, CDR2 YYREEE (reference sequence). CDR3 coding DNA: TGTGCCAGCAGCTTGGCAGGGACAGATACGCAGTATTTT. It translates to CASSLAGTDTQYF.

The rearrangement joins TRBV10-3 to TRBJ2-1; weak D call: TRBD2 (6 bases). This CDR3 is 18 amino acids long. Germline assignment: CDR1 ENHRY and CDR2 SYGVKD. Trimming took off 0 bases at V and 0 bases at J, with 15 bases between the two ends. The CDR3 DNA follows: TGTGCCATCAGTGAGTCGCCCCCTTTGGAGGGCTCCTACAATGAGCAGTTCTTC. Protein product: CAISESPPLEGSYNEQFF.

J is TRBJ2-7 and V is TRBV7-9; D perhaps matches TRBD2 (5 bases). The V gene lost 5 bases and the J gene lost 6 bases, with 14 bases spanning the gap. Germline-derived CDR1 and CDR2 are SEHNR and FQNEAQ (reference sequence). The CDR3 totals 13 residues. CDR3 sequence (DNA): TGTGCCAGCAGCCGGACTCCCGCGCGCGAGCAGTACTTC. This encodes CASSRTPAREQYF.